What follows are 22 T cell receptor beta chains derived from one specimen sequenced in a study of T cells in tuberculosis. Using immunoSEQ multiplex PCR, the repertoire was profiled, and TCRdb retains in-frame clones only, with some absent. The sample lists 30,000 to 35,000 clones, roughly 92% occurring once. The specimen was PBMCs. The receptor set was obtained from a donor aged 10 to 29 with latent tuberculosis or without tuberculosis infection.

The DNA for the CDR3 is TGTGCCAGCAGCCCTGGGCAGGAGGTATATGGCTACACCTTC. Protein: CASSPGQEVYGYTF. This chain joins TRBV5-4 and TRBJ1-2; D is ambiguous. CDR1 is SGHNT and CDR2 is YYREEE in the germline V gene (reference sequence). This CDR3 has 14 residues. Trimming shortened V by 4 bases and J by 5 bases, and 15 bases separated the two germline ends.

The chain uses TRBV6-5 and TRBJ2-7, with a possible D match to TRBD2 (5 bases). Per the germline V gene, CDR1 is MNHEY and CDR2 is SVGAGI. The V end was cut by 6 bases, the J end by 5 bases, with 14 bases between. The CDR3 loop spans 13 amino acids. The chain's CDR3 is CASSFLRGNEQYF. The CDR3, as DNA: TGTGCCAGCAGCTTCCTCAGAGGGAACGAGCAGTACTTC.

As DNA, the CDR3 is TGTGCCAGCAGTGAGTGGGCGCGTGGCTCTGGAAACACCATATATTTT. Its translation: CASSEWARGSGNTIYF. The V and J genes are TRBV2 and TRBJ1-3; D remains ambiguous. In germline, CDR1 is SNHLY, CDR2 FYNNEI. The CDR3 totals 16 residues. Deletions cut 3 bases from V and 0 bases from J, with 12 bases between.

The chain uses TRBV29-1 and TRBJ1-2; D is perhaps TRBD1 (5 bases). V was clipped by 0 bases and J by 3 bases, with 8 bases between them. Germline CDR1 and CDR2: SQVTM and ANQGSEA. The CDR3 contains 13 residues. The CDR3 here is CSVEDPTDYGYTF. The CDR3 bases are TGCAGCGTTGAAGATCCGACAGACTATGGCTACACCTTC.

The count of this clone is one. The chain has TRBV4-1 and TRBJ1-1; the match to TRBD1 covers 9 bases. CDR1 is MGHRA, CDR2 YSYEKL, per germline. V was pared by 3 bases and J by 5 bases, with 7 bases of the junction left unmatched. The CDR3 covers 15 residues. CDR3: CASSQTGTGRTEAFF. The DNA of the CDR3 is TGCGCCAGCAGCCAGACCGGGACAGGGAGGACTGAAGCTTTCTTT.

The chain carries TRBV30 and TRBJ1-5; D is possibly TRBD1 (5 bases). V shed 6 bases and J shed 3 bases, with 18 bases lying between them. This CDR3 region has 15 residues. The germline V gene has CDR1 GTSNPN and CDR2 SVGIG (reference sequence). The chain's CDR3 is CACGPGASINQPQHF. Here the CDR3 DNA reads TGTGCCTGTGGGCCTGGGGCTTCGATCAATCAGCCCCAGCATTTT.

This clone has only one observation. The V gene is TRBV29-1, the J gene TRBJ1-5; D might be TRBD1 (6 bases). The CDR3 is 13 residues long. Trimming stripped 4 bases from V and 3 bases from J, with 10 bases between. CDR1 SQVTM and CDR2 ANQGSEA come from the germline V gene. The CDR3 is CSVATGNNQPQHF. CDR3 DNA: TGCAGCGTTGCCACAGGGAACAATCAGCCCCAGCATTTT.

The rearrangement joins TRBV9 to TRBJ2-3, with 9 bases identical to TRBD2. There are 18 residues in the CDR3. In germline, CDR1 is SGDLS, CDR2 YYNGEE. Losses at the gene ends were 4 bases for V and 7 bases for J; bases not matched to a gene: 19. CDR3 protein: CASSPPGLASTDWNTQYF. The CDR3 DNA sequence: TGTGCCAGCAGCCCGCCGGGACTAGCCTCGACAGATTGGAATACGCAGTATTTT. Full variable domain (missing parts from reference TRBV9 and TRBJ2-3): DSGVTQTPKHLITATGQRVTLRCSPRSGDLSVYWYQQSLDQGLQFLIQYYNGEERAKGNILERFSAQQFPDLHSELNLSSLELGDSALYFCASSPPGLASTDWNTQYFGPGTRLTVL.

The V and J genes are TRBV12-5 and TRBJ2-2; D ambiguous. Trimming took off 0 bases at V and 4 bases at J, with 12 bases between the two ends. This CDR3 is 16 amino acids long. Germline assignment: CDR1 LGHNT and CDR2 FRNRAP. The CDR3 reads CASGLVLTASTGELFF. CDR3 DNA sequence: TGTGCTAGTGGTTTGGTACTGACCGCTAGCACCGGGGAGCTGTTTTTT.

The chain employs TRBV28 and TRBJ2-1; perhaps TRBD2 as D (7 bases). Germline lookup yields CDR1 MDHEN and CDR2 SYDVKM. Deletions cut 3 bases from V and 10 bases from J, with 19 bases between. The CDR3 has 15 residues. Here the CDR3 reads CASSFRSGAGGEQFF. The CDR3 DNA reads TGTGCCAGCAGTTTTCGGTCGGGGGCCGGGGGGGAGCAGTTCTTC.

V usage is TRBV19 and J usage is TRBJ2-5, with D unclear. The CDR3 totals 14 residues. The ends were cut back, 2 bases at V and 12 bases at J, with 19 bases in the middle. Germline CDR1 and CDR2: LNHDA and SQIVND (reference sequence). The CDR3 here is CASSITVTPGLKYF. CDR3 DNA: TGTGCCAGTAGTATAACAGTGACCCCTGGTCTTAAGTACTTC.

The genes are TRBV7-9 and TRBJ2-3; 7 bases line up with TRBD2. Germline loops: CDR1 SEHNR, CDR2 FQNEAQ (reference sequence). The CDR3 spans 13 residues. The ends lost 11 bases at V and 3 bases at J; junction bases unmatched: 8. In nucleotides, the CDR3 is TGTGCCGGGGGGGAAAAAAGTACAGATACGCAGTATTTT. Protein sequence: CAGGEKSTDTQYF.

CDR3 nucleotides: TGTGCCAGCAGGGAGGACGGAGGCGATATTAATTCACCCCTCCACTTT. Protein sequence: CASREDGGDINSPLHF. This chain uses TRBV28 with TRBJ1-6; D not certain. CDR1 and CDR2 from the germline V gene are MDHEN and SYDVKM. CDR3 size: 16 residues. V lost 6 bases and J 6 bases, leaving 18 bases between the germline ends. Full variable domain (missing parts from reference TRBV28 and TRBJ1-6): DVKVTQSSRYLVKRTGEKVFLECVQDMDHENMFWYRQDPGLGLRLIYFSYDVKMKEKGDIPEGYSVSREKKERFSLILESASTNQTSMYLCASREDGGDINSPLHFGNGTRLTVT.

The V and J genes are TRBV20-1 and TRBJ1-2; no clear D gene. The CDR3 spans 10 residues. CDR1 and CDR2 from the germline V gene are DFQATT and SNEGSKA (reference sequence). The V end was cut by 5 bases, the J end by 4 bases, with 5 bases between. In DNA form, the CDR3 reads TGCAGTGCTGCGCCCTATGGCTACACCTTC. It encodes CSAAPYGYTF.

The chain carries TRBV4-1 and TRBJ2-7; 10 positions match TRBD1. CDR1 is MGHRA and CDR2 is YSYEKL in the germline V gene. This CDR3 contains 15 residues. J lost 6 bases, V lost 2 bases, and 7 bases had no gene match. CDR3 sequence reads: CASSQQGTGALEQYF. The CDR3 DNA sequence: TGCGCCAGCAGCCAACAAGGGACAGGGGCTCTCGAGCAGTACTTC.

The rearrangement uses TRBV5-1 and TRBJ2-5; the match to TRBD2 covers 7 bases. The V gene's germline CDR1 is SGHRS and CDR2 YFSETQ. The ends lost 7 bases at V and 3 bases at J; junction bases unmatched: 9. CDR3 size: 14 residues. The CDR3 nucleotides are TGCGCCAGCGCGACTAGCCCCTCCAAAGAGACCCAGTACTTC. The encoded protein is CASATSPSKETQYF.

The genes are TRBV5-1 and TRBJ2-7, with TRBD1 identical over 10 bases. This CDR3 is built from 15 residues. The V segment lost 4 bases and the J segment 6 bases; nucleotides outside the gene matches: 10. Germline CDR1 SGHRS, CDR2 YFSETQ. The CDR3 coding sequence is TGCGCCAGCAGCCCGAGGGGACAGGGGTCCCTCGAGCAGTACTTC. Encoded protein: CASSPRGQGSLEQYF.

This chain connects TRBV6-5 to TRBJ2-1; D is perhaps TRBD2 (6 bases). Germline V CDR1 and CDR2: MNHEY, SVGAGI. This CDR3 region has 15 residues. Trimming pared 5 bases from V and 1 base from J, leaving 12 bases between. CDR3 residues: CASSRQLASYNEQFF. As DNA, the CDR3 is TGTGCCAGCAGTAGACAGCTAGCGTCCTACAATGAGCAGTTCTTC.

The chain has TRBV4-2 and TRBJ2-7; 11 nucleotides line up with TRBD1. Germline V gene sequence: CDR1 LGHNA, CDR2 YNFKEQ. This CDR3 region has 16 residues. The V gene end was trimmed by 1 base and the J gene end by 4 bases; junction bases not matched to a gene: 6. The CDR3 here is CASSQAGTGGRYEQYF. CDR3 DNA: TGTGCCAGCAGCCAAGCCGGGACAGGGGGAAGGTACGAGCAGTACTTC.

The chain recombines TRBV7-9 with TRBJ2-5; 10 nucleotides agree with TRBD2. Germline-derived CDR1 and CDR2 are SEHNR and FQNEAQ (reference sequence). The junction had 8 bases not matched to a gene; V was cut back by 5 bases and J by 5 bases. This CDR3 has 15 amino acids. CDR3 in DNA: TGTGCCAGCAGCCCAAAGCGGGGGGGCCGTGAGACCCAGTACTTC. This encodes CASSPKRGGRETQYF. Variable domain in full (rest from reference TRBV7-9 and TRBJ2-5): DTGVSQNPRHKITKRGQNVTFRCDPISEHNRLYWYRQTLGQGPEFLTYFQNEAQLEKSRLLSDRFSAERPKGSFSTLEIQRTEQGDSAMYLCASSPKRGGRETQYFGPGTRLLVL.

This clone has a handful of counts. The CDR3 DNA reads as TGTGCCAGCACGGGAGGACAGGGTCGCGGCTACACCTTC. Encoded protein: CASTGGQGRGYTF. The J gene is TRBJ1-2, the V gene TRBV2; 8 bases align to TRBD1. The junction had 9 bases not matched to a gene; V was cut back by 7 bases and J by 8 bases. This CDR3 contains 13 residues. CDR1 and CDR2 from the germline V gene are SNHLY and FYNNEI.

The chain has TRBV7-9 and TRBJ2-7; the match to TRBD1 covers 7 bases. Trimming cost V 2 bases and J 5 bases; bases outside gene matches: 6. Germline-derived CDR1 and CDR2 are SEHNR and FQNEAQ (reference sequence). The CDR3 sequence is 14 residues long. The CDR3 bases are TGTGCCAGCAGCTTACCCCTACAGGGGCACGAGCAGTACTTC. It specifies CASSLPLQGHEQYF.